The clone carrying this T cell receptor (beta chain) was observed many times. Its antigen is still unknown. The authors divided CD4+ cells into CD45RA+ naive and CD45RA-negative memory subsets. The ends lost 0 bases at V and 11 bases at J; junction bases unmatched: 6. CDR3 length equals 13 residues. The germline CDR1 and CDR2 sequences are LNHNV and YYDKDF (reference sequence). The data belong to a study of shared clonotypes between healthy human individuals. General observations from the study: Rarefaction indicated that sorted-subset sequencing remained incomplete although depth was large. Sequencing depth was expected to influence donor clonotype sharing.

Measured with immunoSEQ multiplex PCR; TCRdb has only the in-frame clones, and not every one. The sample has 950,000 to 1,100,000 clones, 75% to 85% seen once. The V gene is TRBV15, the J gene TRBJ1-1; 7 nucleotides line up with TRBD1. The receptor's source is a man aged 18 to 29 in good health. Some clones in this sample may be carry-over from other donors' samples. The specimen sequenced was memory CD4+ T cells from PBMCs. Documented subset: CD45RA-negative fraction. The CDR3 sequence is CATSRDQGGWAFF. The CDR3 DNA is TGTGCCACCAGCAGAGATCAGGGGGGCTGGGCTTTCTTT.